This T cell receptor beta chain was sequenced during a study of blood T cell repertoires in COVID-19. Sequencing was performed with immunoSEQ multiplex PCR; in TCRdb, only in-frame clones are kept and a portion is missing. Among roughly 250,000 clones, more than 85% were seen once, and the ten largest hold approximately 9%. Individuals aged 18 to 89 years were recruited from approximately 24 US areas. This clone was seen just once. The germline gives CDR1 MDHEN, CDR2 SYDVKM. J lost 1 base, V lost 5 bases, and 5 bases had no gene match. The CDR3 length is 15 residues. The sequence derives from a man in his forties or fifties who had recovered from COVID-19. Sequences were obtained from PBMCs or T cells enriched from blood (not recorded which). This chain connects TRBV28 to TRBJ1-1; 9 bases line up with TRBD1. The CDR3 region is CASSRTGAPNTEAFF. CDR3 sequence (DNA): TGTGCCAGCAGTCGGACAGGGGCCCCGAACACTGAAGCTTTCTTT. Complete variable domain (other parts from reference TRBV28 and TRBJ1-1): DVKVTQSSRYLVKRTGEKVFLECVQDMDHENMFWYRQDPGLGLRLIYFSYDVKMKEKGDIPEGYSVSREKKERFSLILESASTNQTSMYLCASSRTGAPNTEAFFGQGTRLTVV.